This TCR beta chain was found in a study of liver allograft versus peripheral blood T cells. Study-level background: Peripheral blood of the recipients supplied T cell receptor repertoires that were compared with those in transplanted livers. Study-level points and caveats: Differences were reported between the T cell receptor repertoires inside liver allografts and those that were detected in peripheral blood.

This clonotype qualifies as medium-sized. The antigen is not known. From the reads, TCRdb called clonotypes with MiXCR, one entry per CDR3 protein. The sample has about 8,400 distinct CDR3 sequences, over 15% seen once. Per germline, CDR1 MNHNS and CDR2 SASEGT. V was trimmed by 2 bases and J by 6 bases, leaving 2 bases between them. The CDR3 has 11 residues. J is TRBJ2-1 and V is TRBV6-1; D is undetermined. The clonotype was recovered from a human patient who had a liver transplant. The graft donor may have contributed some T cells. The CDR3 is CASSEPNEQFF. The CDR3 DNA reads TGTGCCAGCAGTGAACCCAATGAGCAGTTCTTC.